Below are 11 T cell receptor beta chains sequenced from a single sample in a study of blood T cell repertoires in COVID-19. The table came from immunoSEQ multiplex PCR; TCRdb's copy has only in-frame clones and leaves some out. The sample records around 200,000 clones, around 85% being singletons. Input material: peripheral blood. All receptors derive from a woman between 45 and 65 years old with acute or convalescent COVID-19.

V usage is TRBV18 and J usage is TRBJ2-2, with 14 bases aligning to TRBD2. This CDR3 is 16 amino acids long. Germline CDR1 is KGHSH and CDR2 is LQKENI. J was trimmed by 4 bases and V by 3 bases; bases with no gene match: 1. CDR3: CASSPGTSGGTGELFF. In DNA, the CDR3 is TGTGCCAGCTCACCTGGGACTAGCGGGGGCACCGGGGAGCTGTTTTTT.

J is TRBJ2-2 and V is TRBV4-1, with TRBD1 matching over 8 bases. There are 16 residues in the CDR3. V trimming: 3 bases; J trimming: 3 bases; junction bases outside the gene matches: 6. Germline V gene data show CDR1 as MGHRA and CDR2 as YSYEKL. CDR3: CASSQRGQGDTGELFF. The DNA of the CDR3 is TGCGCCAGCAGCCAGCGCGGACAGGGCGACACCGGGGAGCTGTTTTTT.

J is TRBJ1-5 and V is TRBV3-1 (or the pseudogene TRBV3-2); 7 bases fit TRBD1. The V and J ends lost 3 bases and 4 bases, in that order; junction bases with no gene match: 0. Germline V gene sequence: CDR1 LGHDT, CDR2 YNNKEL (reference sequence). This CDR3 has 13 residues. The CDR3 reads CASSQTGNQPQHF. CDR3 coding DNA: TGTGCCAGCAGCCAGACAGGGAATCAGCCCCAGCATTTT.

CDR3 DNA: TGCGCCAGCAGCCTCAGCGGGGGGAACTATGGCTACACCTTC. It specifies CASSLSGGNYGYTF. The chain links TRBV10-2 to TRBJ1-2; perhaps TRBD1 as D (5 bases). The germline V gene encodes CDR1 WSHSY and CDR2 SAAADI. Trimming stripped 6 bases from V and 2 bases from J, with 13 bases between. The CDR3 sequence is 14 residues long.

The CDR3 nucleotides read TGTGCCAGCAGCTTTAACAGGGGGGACACAGATACGCAGTATTTT. It yields the protein CASSFNRGDTDTQYF. The chain couples TRBV13 to TRBJ2-3, with 8 bases identical to TRBD1. CDR1 PRHDT and CDR2 FYEKMQ come from the germline V gene (reference sequence). J was trimmed by 2 bases and V by 3 bases; bases with no gene match: 4. This CDR3 is 15 amino acids long.

The chain has TRBV4-1 and TRBJ2-1; 7 bases match TRBD1. The CDR3 consists of 16 residues. The junction had 12 bases not matched to a gene; V was cut back by 6 bases and J by 4 bases. Germline V gives CDR1 MGHRA, CDR2 YSYEKL. This CDR3 is CASSPTQGQIYNEQFF. In DNA form, the CDR3 reads TGCGCCAGCAGTCCAACCCAGGGACAGATTTACAATGAGCAGTTCTTC.

The chain has TRBV5-1 and TRBJ1-1; D uncertain. CDR3 length: 14 amino acids. V was clipped by 2 bases and J by 7 bases, with 15 bases between them. Germline CDR1 SGHRS, CDR2 YFSETQ. The DNA for the CDR3 is TGCGCCAGCAGCTTCCTAGGAACGGACTATGAAGCTTTCTTT. This encodes CASSFLGTDYEAFF.

This clone was seen only once. The genes are TRBV7-2 and TRBJ1-1; D remains ambiguous. The CDR3 sequence is 11 residues long. CDR1 SGHTA and CDR2 FQGNSA come from the germline V gene. V gave up 3 bases and J gave up 8 bases, with 7 bases separating them. This chain's CDR3 is CASSFMTEAFF. The CDR3 region has the DNA TGTGCCAGCAGCTTTATGACAGAAGCTTTCTTT.

The chain is built from TRBV19 and TRBJ1-2; D call uncertain. V lost 6 bases to trimming and J lost 0 bases, with 17 bases between them. CDR3 length: 16 residues. Germline V lookup: CDR1 LNHDA, CDR2 SQIVND (reference sequence). DNA of the CDR3: TGTGCCAGTAGAAATCAAGAGACATCAGCTAACTATGGCTACACCTTC. It yields the protein CASRNQETSANYGYTF.

J is TRBJ1-1 and V is TRBV18; D might be TRBD1 (6 bases). Germline V CDR1 and CDR2: KGHSH, LQKENI. V was clipped by 6 bases and J by 2 bases, with 22 bases between them. This CDR3 comprises 17 residues. This CDR3 reads CASSVFPTGTPNTEAFF. The CDR3 DNA reads TGTGCCAGCTCTGTTTTCCCCACCGGGACACCTAACACTGAAGCTTTCTTT.

The chain employs TRBV2 and TRBJ2-7; 10 nucleotides line up with TRBD2. There are 18 residues in the CDR3. The germline V gene has CDR1 SNHLY and CDR2 FYNNEI. With 7 bases clipped from V and 0 bases from J, the junction kept 15 bases outside the gene matches. The CDR3 bases are TGTGCCAGCACCAAAGCGGCTAGCGGGGGCCTAAGCTCCTACGAGCAGTACTTC. It translates to CASTKAASGGLSSYEQYF.